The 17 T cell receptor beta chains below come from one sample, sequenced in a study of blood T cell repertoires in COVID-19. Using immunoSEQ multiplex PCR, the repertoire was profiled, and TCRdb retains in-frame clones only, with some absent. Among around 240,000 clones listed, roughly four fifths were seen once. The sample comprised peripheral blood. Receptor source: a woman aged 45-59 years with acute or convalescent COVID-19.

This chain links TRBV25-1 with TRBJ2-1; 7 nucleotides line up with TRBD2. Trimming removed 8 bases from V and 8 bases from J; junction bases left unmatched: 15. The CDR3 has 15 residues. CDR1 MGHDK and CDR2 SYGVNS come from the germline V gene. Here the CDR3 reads CASSRRGGRADEQFF. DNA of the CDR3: TGTGCCAGCTCCCGCCGAGGAGGGAGGGCCGATGAGCAGTTCTTC.

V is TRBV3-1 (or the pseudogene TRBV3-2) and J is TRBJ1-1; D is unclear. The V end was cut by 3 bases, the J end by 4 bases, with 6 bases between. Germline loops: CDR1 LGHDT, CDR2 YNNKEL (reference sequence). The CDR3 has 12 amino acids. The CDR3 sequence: CASSQHGTEAFF. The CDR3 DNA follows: TGTGCCAGCAGCCAGCACGGCACTGAAGCTTTCTTT.

CDR3 loop: CAISEELAGYEQYF. CDR3 sequence (DNA): TGTGCCATCAGTGAGGAACTAGCAGGCTACGAGCAGTACTTC. V and J are TRBV10-3 and TRBJ2-7; the D gene is possibly TRBD2 (6 bases). This CDR3 contains 14 residues. CDR1 and CDR2 (germline): ENHRY, SYGVKD. V lost 2 bases to trimming and J lost 3 bases, with 11 bases between them.

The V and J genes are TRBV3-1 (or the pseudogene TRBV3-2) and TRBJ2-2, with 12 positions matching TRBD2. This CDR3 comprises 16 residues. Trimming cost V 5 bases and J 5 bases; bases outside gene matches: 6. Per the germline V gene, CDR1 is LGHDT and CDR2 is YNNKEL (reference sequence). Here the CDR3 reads CASSASGRAGTGELFF. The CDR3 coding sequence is TGTGCCAGCAGCGCTAGCGGGAGGGCCGGGACCGGGGAGCTGTTTTTT.

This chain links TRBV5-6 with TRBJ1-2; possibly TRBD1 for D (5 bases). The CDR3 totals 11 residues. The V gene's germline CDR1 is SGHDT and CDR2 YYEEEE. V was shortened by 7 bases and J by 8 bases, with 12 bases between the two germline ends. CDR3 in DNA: TGTGCCAGCGGAACAGGTTTGGGCTACACCTTC. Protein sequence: CASGTGLGYTF.

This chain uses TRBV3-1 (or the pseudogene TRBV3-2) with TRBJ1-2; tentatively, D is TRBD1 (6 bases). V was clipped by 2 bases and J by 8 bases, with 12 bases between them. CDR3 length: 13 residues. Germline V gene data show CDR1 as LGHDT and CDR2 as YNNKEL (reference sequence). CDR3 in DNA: TGTGCCAGCAGCCAACCACAGGGACGGGGCTACACCTTC. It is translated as CASSQPQGRGYTF.

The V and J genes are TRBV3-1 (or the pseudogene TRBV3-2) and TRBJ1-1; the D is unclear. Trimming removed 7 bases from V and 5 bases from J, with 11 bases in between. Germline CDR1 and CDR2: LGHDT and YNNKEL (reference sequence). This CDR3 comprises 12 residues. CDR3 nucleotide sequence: TGTGCCAGCAAGACCGCGGGGACTGAAGCTTTCTTT. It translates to CASKTAGTEAFF.

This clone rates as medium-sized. The CDR3 DNA is TGTGCCAGCAGTTTGGGGAGGTCAGGGGGCTTCGAGACCCAGTACTTC. It yields the protein CASSLGRSGGFETQYF. The genes are TRBV28 and TRBJ2-5; TRBD1 matches at 8 bases. Per the germline V gene, CDR1 is MDHEN and CDR2 is SYDVKM. Unmatched junction bases numbered 11, after V lost 3 bases and J lost 5 bases. The CDR3 is made up of 16 amino acids.

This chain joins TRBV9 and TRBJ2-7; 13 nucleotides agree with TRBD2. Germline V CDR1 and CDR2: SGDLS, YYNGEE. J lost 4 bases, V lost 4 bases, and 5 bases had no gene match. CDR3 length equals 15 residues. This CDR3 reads CASSPRTSGSYEQYF. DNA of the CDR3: TGTGCCAGCAGCCCCAGGACTAGCGGGAGTTACGAGCAGTACTTC.

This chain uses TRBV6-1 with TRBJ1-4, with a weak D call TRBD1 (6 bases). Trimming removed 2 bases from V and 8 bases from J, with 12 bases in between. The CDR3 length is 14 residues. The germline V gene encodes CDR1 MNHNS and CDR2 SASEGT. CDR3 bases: TGTGCCAGCAGTGAATCACAGGGAAAAGAAAAACTGTTTTTT. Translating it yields CASSESQGKEKLFF.

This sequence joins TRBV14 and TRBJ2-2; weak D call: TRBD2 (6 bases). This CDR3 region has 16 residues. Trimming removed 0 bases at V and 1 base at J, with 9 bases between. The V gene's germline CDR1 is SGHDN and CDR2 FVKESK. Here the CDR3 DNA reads TGTGCCAGCAGCCAAGAACGGGGGTGGAACACCGGGGAGCTGTTTTTT. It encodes CASSQERGWNTGELFF.

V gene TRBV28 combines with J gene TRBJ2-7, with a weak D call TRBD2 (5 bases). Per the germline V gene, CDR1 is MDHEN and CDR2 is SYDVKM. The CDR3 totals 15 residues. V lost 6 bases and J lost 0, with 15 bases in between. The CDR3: CASSPGILGSYEQYF. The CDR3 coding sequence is TGTGCCAGCAGCCCCGGGATACTTGGCTCCTACGAGCAGTACTTC.

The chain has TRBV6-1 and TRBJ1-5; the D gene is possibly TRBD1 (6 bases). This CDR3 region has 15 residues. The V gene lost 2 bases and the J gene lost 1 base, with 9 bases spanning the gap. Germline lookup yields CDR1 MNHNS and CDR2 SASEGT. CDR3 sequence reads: CASSEQGLSNQPQHF. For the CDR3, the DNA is TGTGCCAGCAGTGAACAGGGGTTGAGCAATCAGCCCCAGCATTTT.

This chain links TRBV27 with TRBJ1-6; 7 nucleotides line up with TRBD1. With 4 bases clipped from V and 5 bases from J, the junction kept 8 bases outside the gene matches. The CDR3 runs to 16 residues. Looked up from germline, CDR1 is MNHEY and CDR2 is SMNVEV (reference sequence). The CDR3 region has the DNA TGTGCCAGCAGTTCACCTACGGGACAGAATAATTCACCCCTCCACTTT. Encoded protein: CASSSPTGQNNSPLHF.

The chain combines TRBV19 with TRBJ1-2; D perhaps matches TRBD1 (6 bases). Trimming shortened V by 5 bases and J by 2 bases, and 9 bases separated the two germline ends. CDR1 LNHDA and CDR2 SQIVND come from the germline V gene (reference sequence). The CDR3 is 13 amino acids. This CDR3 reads CASSLGQNYGYTF. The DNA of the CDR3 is TGTGCCAGTAGTCTCGGACAGAACTATGGCTACACCTTC.

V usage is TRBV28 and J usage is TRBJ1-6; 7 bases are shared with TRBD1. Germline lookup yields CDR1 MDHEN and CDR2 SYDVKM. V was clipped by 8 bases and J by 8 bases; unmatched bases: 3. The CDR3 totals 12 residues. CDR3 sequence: CASGGTDSPLHF. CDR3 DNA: TGTGCCAGCGGGGGGACAGATTCACCCCTCCACTTT.

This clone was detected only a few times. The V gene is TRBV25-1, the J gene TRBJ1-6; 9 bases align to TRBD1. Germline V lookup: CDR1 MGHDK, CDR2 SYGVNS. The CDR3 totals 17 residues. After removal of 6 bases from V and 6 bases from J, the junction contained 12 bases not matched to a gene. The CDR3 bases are TGTGCCAGCAGACAAGGACAGGGGCGAAGGAGTAATTCACCCCTCCACTTT. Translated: CASRQGQGRRSNSPLHF.